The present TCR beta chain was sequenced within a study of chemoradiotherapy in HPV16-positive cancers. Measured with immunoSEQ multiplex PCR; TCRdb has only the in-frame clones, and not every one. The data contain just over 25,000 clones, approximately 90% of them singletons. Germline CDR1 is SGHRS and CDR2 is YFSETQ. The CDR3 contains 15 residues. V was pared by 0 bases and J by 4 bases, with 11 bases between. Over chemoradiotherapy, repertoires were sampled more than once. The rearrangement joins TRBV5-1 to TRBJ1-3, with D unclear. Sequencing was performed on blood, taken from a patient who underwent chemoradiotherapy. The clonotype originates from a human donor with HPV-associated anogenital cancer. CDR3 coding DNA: TGCGCCAGCAGCTTGGTGCCAGGTGAAGGAAACACCATATATTTT. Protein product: CASSLVPGEGNTIYF.